This passage covers 24 T cell receptor beta chains from one sample sequenced in a study of human T cells and chemical hapten exposure. Time point specified: patch test 1, 2 weeks after DPC sensitization. Described treatment: therapeutic diphenylcyclopropenone sensitization with weekly scalp DPC. In TCRdb, the RACE reads were re-called with MiXCR into one record per CDR3 protein. This sample yields just under 350,000 distinct CDR3 sequences, of which approximately 6.3% are seen a single time; approximately 8% belongs to the top ten. Sequences were derived from whole blood, sampled in connection with sensitization to the hapten diphenylcyclopropenone (DPC). These TCRs come from a young woman with alopecia areata. Some clones in this sample may be carry-over from other donors' samples.

This clonotype has ten or more counts. CDR3 sequence reads: CASSGTGGSRAGELFF. Here the CDR3 DNA reads TGTGCCAGCAGTGGGACAGGGGGTAGTCGCGCCGGGGAGCTGTTTTTT. The V and J genes are TRBV6-5 and TRBJ2-2; TRBD1 matches 11 bases. CDR3 length: 16 residues. Germline CDR1 MNHEY, CDR2 SVGAGI. V lost 5 bases, J lost 6 bases, and 8 bases stayed unmatched.

This clonotype was detected ten times or more. This chain joins TRBV28 and TRBJ2-1; TRBD2 aligns across 9 bases. This CDR3 is 14 amino acids long. The ends lost 6 bases at V and 4 bases at J; junction bases unmatched: 4. Germline loops: CDR1 MDHEN, CDR2 SYDVKM. This chain's CDR3 is CASSLSGGYNEQFF. The CDR3 region has the DNA TGTGCCAGCAGCCTTAGCGGGGGTTACAATGAGCAGTTCTTC.

The chain uses TRBV25-1 and TRBJ1-6, with a possible D match to TRBD1 (5 bases). The CDR3 loop spans 14 amino acids. V was shortened by 6 bases and J by 5 bases, with 11 bases between the two germline ends. Germline CDR1 and CDR2: MGHDK and SYGVNS. CDR3 bases: TGTGCCAGCAGCCGACGAGGGGATAATTCACCCCTCCACTTT. Its translation is CASSRRGDNSPLHF.

This rearrangement joins TRBV2 to TRBJ1-1; D gene ambiguous. V was cut by 3 bases and J by 0 bases, with 11 bases left in between. The germline gives CDR1 SNHLY, CDR2 FYNNEI. This CDR3 has 15 residues. The CDR3 sequence: CASSESVRLNTEAFF. CDR3 coding DNA: TGTGCCAGCAGTGAGTCCGTCAGGCTGAACACTGAAGCTTTCTTT.

In its sample, this clonotype was seen many times. The chain is built from TRBV3-1 and TRBJ2-7, with D possibly being TRBD1 (5 bases). The CDR3 consists of 12 residues. Trimming cost V 3 bases and J 5 bases, with 8 bases left between them. Germline CDR1 is LGHDT and CDR2 is YNNKEL (reference sequence). For the CDR3, the DNA is TGTGCCAGCAGCCAGGGGCCGGACGAGCAGTACTTC. Protein: CASSQGPDEQYF.

J is TRBJ1-1 and V is TRBV7-2; D uncertain. V dropped 5 bases and J dropped 5 bases, with 15 bases sitting between them. This CDR3 comprises 14 residues. Germline lookup yields CDR1 SGHTA and CDR2 FQGNSA. CDR3 amino acids: CASSPRPGTTEAFF. CDR3 bases: TGTGCCAGCAGCCCCAGGCCAGGAACGACTGAAGCTTTCTTT. Complete variable domain (other parts from reference TRBV7-2 and TRBJ1-1): GAGVSQSPSNKVTEKGKDVELRCDPISGHTALYWYRQSLGQGLEFLIYFQGNSAPDKSGLPSDRFSAERTGGSVSTLTIQRTQQEDSAVYLCASSPRPGTTEAFFGQGTRLTVV.

The chain has TRBV2 and TRBJ1-2, with TRBD1 matching over 8 bases. The CDR3 has 16 amino acids. With 0 bases clipped from V and 6 bases from J, the junction kept 9 bases outside the gene matches. Germline CDR1 SNHLY, CDR2 FYNNEI. CDR3 coding DNA: TGTGCCAGCAGTGAAGCTCTCAGGACAGGGTTGGATGGCTACACCTTC. It encodes CASSEALRTGLDGYTF. Supplemented by reference TRBV2 and TRBJ1-2, the full variable domain reads EPEVTQTPSHQVTQMGQEVILRCVPISNHLYFYWYRQILGQKVEFLVSFYNNEISEKSEIFDDQFSVERPDGSNFTLKIRSTKLEDSAMYFCASSEALRTGLDGYTFGSGTRLTVV.

This clonotype was seen a few times. The V and J genes are TRBV7-2 and TRBJ2-7; tentative D call: TRBD1 (5 bases). The CDR3 sequence is 15 residues long. The germline V gene has CDR1 SGHTA and CDR2 FQGNSA. Trimming took 5 bases from V and 2 from J, leaving 16 bases between them. DNA for the CDR3: TGTGCCAGCAGCCAGCGTGAGACAGCAACCTACGAGCAGTACTTC. Protein: CASSQRETATYEQYF.

This clonotype has just a few counts. V gene TRBV7-2 combines with J gene TRBJ2-3; TRBD1 might be the D (7 bases). V lost 1 base and J 5 bases, leaving 16 bases between the germline ends. In germline, CDR1 is SGHTA, CDR2 FQGNSA. This CDR3 is 16 amino acids long. Written as DNA, the CDR3 is TGTGCCAGCAGCTTAGTGAGGGCAGGGGGGCGAGATACGCAGTATTTT. Amino acids: CASSLVRAGGRDTQYF.

V is TRBV5-1 and J is TRBJ1-1, with 8 bases identical to TRBD1. CDR1 and CDR2 from the germline V gene are SGHRS and YFSETQ. With 0 bases clipped from V and 6 bases from J, the junction kept 16 bases outside the gene matches. This CDR3 spans 18 amino acids. The CDR3 bases are TGCGCCAGCAGCTTGGCGGGGACAGGCAATAGAAAGTTCGCTGAAGCTTTCTTT. This encodes CASSLAGTGNRKFAEAFF.

The rearrangement uses TRBV10-3 and TRBJ1-3; D gene uncertain. CDR3 size: 13 residues. Per the germline V gene, CDR1 is ENHRY and CDR2 is SYGVKD. V was pared by 7 bases and J by 4 bases, with 11 bases between. DNA of the CDR3: TGTGCCATCACTCCTTACCAAGGAAACACCATATATTTT. Translating gives CAITPYQGNTIYF.

This clonotype was found a few times. The chain combines TRBV9 with TRBJ1-1; tentative D call: TRBD1 (6 bases). Germline V gene lookup returns CDR1 SGDLS and CDR2 YYNGEE. Trimming cost V 4 bases and J 0 bases, with 16 bases left between them. The CDR3 runs 16 residues. The CDR3 here is CASSSRGGPMNTEAFF. The CDR3 nucleotides read TGTGCCAGCAGCTCCCGAGGGGGGCCTATGAACACTGAAGCTTTCTTT.

V and J are TRBV6-5 and TRBJ2-1; D gene ambiguous. Trimming cost V 5 bases and J 0 bases, with 11 bases left between them. From germline, CDR1 is MNHEY and CDR2 SVGAGI. The CDR3 loop spans 15 amino acids. CDR3 region: CASSPGCSSYNEQFF. The CDR3 DNA reads TGTGCCAGCAGTCCTGGGTGTAGCTCCTACAATGAGCAGTTCTTC.

This clonotype was picked up a small number of times. The J gene is TRBJ2-4, the V gene TRBV12-5; D not resolved. The germline V gene has CDR1 LGHNT and CDR2 FRNRAP. This CDR3 has 10 amino acids. V was trimmed by 3 bases and J by 9 bases, leaving 3 bases between them. The chain's CDR3 is CASGFFIQYF. The CDR3 nucleotides are TGTGCTAGTGGTTTTTTCATTCAGTACTTC.

This CDR3 reads CASGTQGANGNTIYF. As DNA, the CDR3 is TGTGCCAGCGGCACTCAGGGGGCGAATGGAAACACCATATATTTT. This chain uses TRBV7-2 with TRBJ1-3, with TRBD1 matching over 8 bases. V lost 8 bases, J lost 3 bases, and 9 bases stayed unmatched. The CDR3 extends over 15 amino acids. Germline CDR1 is SGHTA and CDR2 is FQGNSA.

This clonotype was detected only a few times. The genes are TRBV28 and TRBJ2-3; possible D gene TRBD1, 6 bases. CDR3 size: 17 residues. With 0 bases removed from V and 0 bases from J, the gap between germline ends came to 13 bases. The germline gives CDR1 MDHEN, CDR2 SYDVKM. The CDR3 region has the DNA TGTGCCAGCAGTTTATGGGGGACACAAAAAAGCACAGATACGCAGTATTTT. This codes for CASSLWGTQKSTDTQYF.

This chain connects TRBV7-8 to TRBJ2-3; D could derive from TRBD1 or TRBD2 (5 bases each). The germline V and J ends were trimmed by 5 bases and 9 bases, with 12 bases remaining between them. Germline CDR1 and CDR2: SGHVS and FQNEAQ. The CDR3 totals 12 residues. CDR3 DNA: TGTGCCAGCAGCCCTGAGTGGGGGACGCAGTATTTT. Amino acids: CASSPEWGTQYF.

This clonotype came up many times. V gene TRBV20-1 combines with J gene TRBJ2-6; TRBD1 agrees at 9 bases. The trim removed 1 base at V and 1 base at J, leaving 5 bases unmatched. This CDR3 contains 17 residues. CDR1 and CDR2 (germline): DFQATT, SNEGSKA (reference sequence). The CDR3 DNA is TGCAGTGCTAGAGCCCAGGGACAGGGTTCTGGGGCCAACGTCCTGACTTTC. The encoded protein is CSARAQGQGSGANVLTF.

The CDR3 sequence: CASKRTGAKSYEQYF. Written as DNA, the CDR3 is TGCGCCAGCAAGAGGACGGGGGCAAAATCCTACGAGCAGTACTTC. V gene TRBV5-1 combines with J gene TRBJ2-7; D possibly uses TRBD1 or TRBD2 (6 bases each). Germline CDR1 reads SGHRS; CDR2 reads YFSETQ. This CDR3 region has 15 residues. Trimming pared 6 bases from V and 1 base from J, leaving 17 bases between.

In its sample, this clonotype was seen a few times. This chain uses TRBV6-5 with TRBJ1-4; perhaps TRBD1 as D (5 bases). V was pared by 4 bases and J by 6 bases, with 18 bases between. The germline CDR1 and CDR2 sequences are MNHEY and SVGAGI. The CDR3 is 16 residues long. The chain's CDR3 is CASSFAPGRGDEKLFF. CDR3 DNA: TGTGCCAGCAGTTTCGCTCCGGGACGAGGGGATGAAAAACTGTTTTTT.

Concerning this clonotype: No conserved phenylalanine or tryptophan is present at the end of the CDR3, so a read error is the likely explanation. V usage is TRBV4-2 and J usage is TRBJ2-2, with unresolved D. Germline CDR1 LGHNA, CDR2 YNFKEQ. This CDR3 spans 20 amino acids. V shed 2 bases and J shed 2 bases, with 24 bases lying between them. The CDR3 is CASSQLLLDSVKYNTGELFI. The CDR3 DNA reads as TGTGCCAGCAGCCAACTGTTACTTGACTCCGTCAAATACAACACCGGGGAGCTGTTTATT.

This clonotype appeared many times. The gene calls are TRBV28 and TRBJ2-5; D is uncertain. Germline CDR1 MDHEN, CDR2 SYDVKM. The CDR3 length is 13 residues. The V end was cut by 1 base, the J end by 4 bases, with 7 bases between. This CDR3 is CASSLYTGETQYF. CDR3 coding DNA: TGTGCCAGCAGTTTATACACGGGAGAGACCCAGTACTTC.

CDR3 in DNA: TGTGCCAGCAGCTTAATGGGAGGTGTTGGAAACTCACCCCTCCACTTT. Protein sequence: CASSLMGGVGNSPLHF. The chain employs TRBV7-6 and TRBJ1-6, with D uncertain. CDR1 and CDR2 from the germline V gene are SGHVS and FNYEAQ. The CDR3 runs to 16 residues. The germline V and J ends were trimmed by 2 bases and 10 bases, with 18 bases remaining between them.

As DNA, the CDR3 is TGTGCCATCAGTGAGGAGGGGCCCCCATTCTCTGGAAACACCATATATTTT. Translation gives CAISEEGPPFSGNTIYF. V is TRBV10-3 and J is TRBJ1-3; D may be TRBD1 (5 bases). CDR1 is ENHRY and CDR2 is SYGVKD in the germline V gene. This CDR3 contains 17 residues. The V end lost 2 bases, the J end lost 0 bases, and 14 bases lay between the germline ends.